This TCR beta chain was found in a study of spatial heterogeneity in lung cancer (dated by TCRdb to the late 2010s). Background on the whole study: Beta-chain transcripts were consistently detected in greater numbers than alpha-chain transcripts, which likely reflects a higher abundance of beta-chain transcripts. The study linked features of the TCR repertoire to counts of nonsynonymous mutations, which were determined by whole-exome sequencing of tumor tissue. In the raw uncorrected reads, each unique combination of TCR and UMI appeared more than ten times on average. The study quantitatively compared TCR alpha and beta repertoires across multiple tumor regions, matched nontumor lung and blood in non-small cell lung cancer. Both alpha and beta chains were TCR-sequenced in approximately 200 tumor regions, approximately 68 matched nontumor lung samples and roughly 54 PBMC samples obtained at surgery. A strong correlation was found between TCR transcript counts in tumor regions and a T cell transcriptional module score from matched bulk RNA-seq. The study at large found these results: TCR-seq was estimated to cover only roughly 6.8% of tumor T cells for alpha chains and about 13% for beta chains. Additional single-cell paired TCR alpha and beta sequencing was considered necessary to confirm, at a functional level, the hypothesis that regional TCRs recognize regional mutations. The tumor nonsynonymous mutation count correlated with the number of expanded intratumoral alpha and beta TCRs. The count of ubiquitous expanded TCRs correlated with the count of ubiquitous nonsynonymous mutations, and the count of regional expanded TCRs correlated with the count of regional nonsynonymous mutations.

A note on this clonotype: Its binding antigen is unknown. Per-base qualities were not stored, and no clone one base away is much larger.

From the cysteine up to the phenylalanine, the CDR3 has a length of 11 residues. Only CDR3 DNA is held: 33 bases, read in frame from base 1. The germline V gene gives CDR1 as KGHSH and CDR2 as LQKENI. V is pared back by 3 bases and J by 5 bases, with 4 bases lying between the germline termini. Library preparation employed 5' RACE. Sequencing was performed on a NextSeq 500. The TCR library protocol attached a unique molecular identifier to each TCR cDNA molecule to allow correction of PCR and sequencing errors. The study's processing was this. TCR identification, UMI-based error correction and CDR3 extraction were all carried out with Decombinator tools. Expanded TCRs were defined as those above a frequency of 2 per 1,000, corresponding to the top 1% of the tumor frequency distribution. Expanded tumor TCRs statistically deemed absent (corrected P<0.05) from at least one tumor region were classed as regional, and all other expanded tumor TCRs were classed as ubiquitous. Rényi diversity was computed with the R vegan package after subsampling each repertoire 100 times to 5,000 TCRs. CDR3 similarity networks were built from amino acid triplet string-kernel similarity, with CDR3s being connected when pairwise similarity was above 0.82. The raw public reads went through TCRdb reprocessing: fastp at Q25, MiXCR clone calling, in-frame beta chains kept. Every entry covers one CDR3 protein and lists the most common genes and DNA from its rows. The V and J calls were not made by the authors but by TCRdb's processing. The sample contains tens of thousands of distinct CDR3 sequences, less than 20% of them found a single time. About 30% of the sample is in the top ten clones.

The time point label, read with the paper, signifies: sample taken at primary tumor resection. The donors were 72 patients from the lung TRACERx cohort who had early-stage, untreated non-small cell lung cancer. For TCR sequencing, whole RNA was extracted from tumor and nontumor lung tissue, or from cryopreserved PBMC samples, and no cell sorting was done. Only patients for whom sufficient RNA was available from at least two tumor regions were selected for TCR sequencing. Before being selected, tumor and adjacent nontumor lung specimens were reviewed by a lung pathologist. Sequencing was performed on lung tumor tissue, taken at surgery. The receptor was derived from a female donor with early-stage non-small cell lung cancer. The sequence links TRBV18 to TRBJ2-5; no D gene call is confident. The CDR3 amino acid sequence is: CASSPGETQYF. The nucleotide sequence reads TGTGCCAGCTCACCGGGGGAGACCCAGTACTTC.